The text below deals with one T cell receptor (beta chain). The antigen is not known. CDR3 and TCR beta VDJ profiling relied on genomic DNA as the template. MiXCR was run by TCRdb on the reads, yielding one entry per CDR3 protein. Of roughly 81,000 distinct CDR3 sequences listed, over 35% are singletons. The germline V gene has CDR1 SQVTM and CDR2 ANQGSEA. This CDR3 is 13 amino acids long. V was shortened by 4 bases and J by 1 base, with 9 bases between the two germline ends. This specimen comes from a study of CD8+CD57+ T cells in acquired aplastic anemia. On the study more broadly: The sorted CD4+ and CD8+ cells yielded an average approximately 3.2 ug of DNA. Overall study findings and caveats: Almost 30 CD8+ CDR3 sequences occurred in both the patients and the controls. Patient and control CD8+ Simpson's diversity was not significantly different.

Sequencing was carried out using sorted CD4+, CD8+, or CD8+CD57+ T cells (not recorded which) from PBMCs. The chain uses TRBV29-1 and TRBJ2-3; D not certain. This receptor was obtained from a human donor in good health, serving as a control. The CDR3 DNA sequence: TGCAGCGTTGGTAGTTCAGGCACAGATACGCAGTATTTT. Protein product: CSVGSSGTDTQYF.